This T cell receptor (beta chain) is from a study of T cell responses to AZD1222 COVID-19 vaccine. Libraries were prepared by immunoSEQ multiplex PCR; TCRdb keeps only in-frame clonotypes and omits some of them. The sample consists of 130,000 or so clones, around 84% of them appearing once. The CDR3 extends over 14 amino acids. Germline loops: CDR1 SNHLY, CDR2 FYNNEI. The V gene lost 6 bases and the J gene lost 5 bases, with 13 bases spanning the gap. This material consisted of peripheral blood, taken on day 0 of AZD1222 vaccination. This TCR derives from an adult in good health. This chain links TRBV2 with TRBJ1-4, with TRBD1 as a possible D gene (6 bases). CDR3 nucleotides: TGTGCCAGCAGCGCACAGGGAGGGAATGAAAAACTGTTTTTT. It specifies CASSAQGGNEKLFF. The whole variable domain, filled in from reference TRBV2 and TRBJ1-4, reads EPEVTQTPSHQVTQMGQEVILRCVPISNHLYFYWYRQILGQKVEFLVSFYNNEISEKSEIFDDQFSVERPDGSNFTLKIRSTKLEDSAMYFCASSAQGGNEKLFFGSGTQLSVL.